This is a list of T cell receptor beta chains from one sample in a study of cytomegalovirus exposure and HLA in healthy donors. Using immunoSEQ multiplex PCR, the repertoire was profiled, and TCRdb retains in-frame clones only, with some absent. Here the sample spans 120,000 or so clones, around 78% being singletons. Sequenced sample: PBMCs. These receptors all come from a young man in good health and CMV-seropositive. Each CDR3 is given with its conserved first and last residue. A D gene is named only where the DNA matches it firmly. Not all rows give a size; the values are once, few, many and, for expanded clones, a class.

abundance	j_gene	d_gene	v_gene	CDR3aa
few	TRBJ2-1	TRBD2	TRBV6-5	CASRETSGGYNEQFF
.	TRBJ2-7	.	TRBV6-5	CASSYGAGATYEQYF
once	TRBJ2-1	TRBD1	TRBV5-6	CASSHLTGGSYNEQFF
.	TRBJ2-1	TRBD2	TRBV7-8	CASSWPRESKDEQFF
.	TRBJ1-1	.	TRBV7-3	CASSLAGGVEAFF
.	TRBJ2-7	.	TRBV27	CASSLSYSYEQYF
.	TRBJ2-2	.	TRBV13	CASSSGTLTGELFF
.	TRBJ2-3	.	TRBV19	CASSIGYDTQYF
.	TRBJ1-1	.	TRBV9	CASKGDNTEAFF
.	TRBJ1-3	.	TRBV5-6	CASSFFDSYSGNTIYF
.	TRBJ1-2	.	TRBV27	CASSLLQGDGYTF
.	TRBJ1-5	.	TRBV27	CASSLEGRSNQPQHF
.	TRBJ2-3	TRBD2	TRBV2	CASSGLAGADTQYF
.	TRBJ1-5	.	TRBV18	CASSPPAGILSNQPQHF
.	TRBJ2-4	TRBD2	TRBV4-1	CASSQAAGGLNIQYF
.	TRBJ1-2	TRBD1	TRBV30	CAWTYPGTAYGYTF
.	TRBJ1-1	.	TRBV11-2	CASSSEGGAGTEAFF
.	TRBJ2-4	TRBD2	TRBV10-2	CASSPTSGVAKNIQYF
.	TRBJ1-5	TRBD1	TRBV15	CATSTDRADQPQHF
.	TRBJ2-1	TRBD2	TRBV11-3	CASSLRGGLNEQFF
few	TRBJ2-1	.	TRBV7-9	CASKFGSEQFF
.	TRBJ1-6	.	TRBV2	CASRSDSLSYNSPLHF
.	TRBJ1-5	TRBD1	TRBV28	CASNSGGVGNQPQHF
.	TRBJ1-3	.	TRBV11-2	CASSREPASGNTIYF
.	TRBJ2-3	TRBD2	TRBV7-9	CASSFPREGGPTDTQYF
few	TRBJ1-1	.	TRBV28	CAIVGDTTEAFF
.	TRBJ2-1	TRBD2	TRBV18	CASSSQLAGGHNEQFF
few	TRBJ2-3	.	TRBV7-3	CASSISGSDTQYF
.	TRBJ2-3	TRBD2	TRBV10-2	CASARLAGASDTQYF
.	TRBJ1-1	TRBD1	TRBV19	CASTLQGINTEAFF
.	TRBJ2-5	.	TRBV6-1	CASSALQETQYF
.	TRBJ2-1	.	TRBV7-3	CASSITGLSSYNEQFF
.	TRBJ2-3	TRBD1	TRBV29-1	CSVEGPDRGRLDTQYF
.	TRBJ1-1	.	TRBV4-1	CASKGALEAFF
.	TRBJ1-2	.	TRBV9	CASSDRYNYGYTF
.	TRBJ2-1	TRBD2	TRBV7-3	CASSLDLAGDNEQFF
.	TRBJ1-1	.	TRBV10-1	CASSERQAITEAFF
.	TRBJ2-7	.	TRBV5-1	CASSSGDHYEQYF
.	TRBJ2-3	.	TRBV18	CASSTGGRITDTQYF
.	TRBJ2-3	TRBD2	TRBV10-3	CAIRGGLADTDTQYF
once	TRBJ1-2	.	TRBV7-9	CASSFPAGGGYTF